This T cell receptor (beta chain) was recovered during a study of T-cell reconstitution after alpha-beta-depleted transplantation in children. Study-wide results and caveats: Where alpha-beta T cells came from about two months after transplant was reportedly several hundred expanded graft clones. Hyperexpanded clones declined; after one year, newly produced T cells mostly supplied diversity.

This clonotype showed up many times. Its cognate antigen is unknown. The V end lost 3 bases, the J end lost 5 bases, and 10 bases lay between the germline ends. CDR1 KGHSH and CDR2 LQKENI come from the germline V gene. The CDR3 totals 14 residues. Construction of the TCRbeta library involved unique molecular identifiers. TCRdb processed the PCR reads anew with MiXCR; each CDR3 protein has one entry. Of around 600,000 distinct CDR3 sequences detected, under 30% appear once; the ten largest clones hold around 14%. The rearrangement uses TRBV18 and TRBJ2-2; a weak D match, TRBD2 (6 bases). The specimen comprised PBMCs, mostly from graft donor cells, sampled 360 days after TCRalphabeta/CD19-depleted stem cell transplant. This clonotype originated in a boy under two years old who had a stem cell transplant for acute myeloid leukemia, so the T cells may come from the graft donor. The CDR3 DNA reads as TGTGCCAGCTCACCTGCGGGGCGTACCGGGGAGCTGTTTTTT. Its protein is CASSPAGRTGELFF.